This TCR beta chain was identified during a study of T cell repertoires in cytomegalovirus infection. The CDR3 length is 16 residues. Looked up from germline, CDR1 is SGHVS and CDR2 is FQNEAQ. V shed 4 bases and J 3 bases; nucleotides not matched to a gene: 4. TCRdb reprocessed the reads via MiXCR and lists one record per CDR3 protein. The profile shows some 600,000 distinct CDR3 sequences, approximately 24% of them singletons. Sequencing used CD8+ T cells from PBMCs. The sequence was collected from a human donor in good health (CMV status not recorded). Some clones in this sample may be carry-over from other donors' samples. The chain recombines TRBV7-8 with TRBJ2-5; 14 bases line up with TRBD2. The CDR3 sequence: CASSSRLAGGEETQYF. The CDR3 nucleotides are TGTGCCAGCAGCTCTAGACTAGCGGGGGGGGAAGAGACCCAGTACTTC.